This T cell receptor beta chain was captured in a study of T cell responses to AZD1222 COVID-19 vaccine. Data came from immunoSEQ multiplex PCR; TCRdb stores just in-frame clones and leaves some out. The sample lists roughly 78,000 clones, roughly 85% occurring once. As to this clone: What it binds is not known.

V gave up 5 bases and J gave up 2 bases; unmatched junction bases: 4. The germline V gene encodes CDR1 SGHAT and CDR2 FQNNGV. There are 14 residues in the CDR3. Study-wide results and caveats: Targets within unmutated variant regions were reportedly found for nearly half of spike-specific TCRs. Repertoires were obtained solely post-peak T cell response.

The input for sequencing was peripheral blood, taken on day 0 of AZD1222 vaccination. The receptor's source is an adult in good health. The rearrangement links TRBV11-2 to TRBJ1-1; 8 nucleotides match TRBD1. The CDR3 is CASSPGQGNTEAFF. CDR3 DNA: TGTGCCAGCAGCCCAGGACAGGGCAACACTGAAGCTTTCTTT.